The 25 T cell receptor beta chains below were found in one sample sequenced in a study of tumor-infiltrating lymphocytes in localized non-small cell lung cancer. TCRdb's copy holds only in-frame clones and misses some; the assay was immunoSEQ multiplex PCR. The repertoire holds 10,000 or so clones, with 60% to 80% as singletons. Sequenced: lung tumor tissue. These receptors were collected from a human donor with non-small cell lung cancer.

In this sample, this clone turned up once. This sequence joins TRBV5-1 and TRBJ1-1; D may be TRBD1 (5 bases). Trimming removed 1 base at V and 1 base at J, with 8 bases between. CDR3 length: 14 amino acids. In germline, CDR1 is SGHRS, CDR2 YFSETQ. CDR3 loop: CASSLKQANTEAFF. The CDR3 bases are TGCGCCAGCAGCTTGAAACAGGCGAACACTGAAGCTTTCTTT. The entire variable domain, with the rest obtained from reference TRBV5-1 and TRBJ1-1, is as follows: KAGVTQTPRYLIKTRGQQVTLSCSPISGHRSVSWYQQTPGQGLQFLFEYFSETQRNKGNFPGRFSGRQFSNSRSEMNVSTLELGDSALYLCASSLKQANTEAFFGQGTRLTVV.

The V gene is TRBV5-6, the J gene TRBJ1-3, with 8 bases that match TRBD1. Per the germline V gene, CDR1 is SGHDT and CDR2 is YYEEEE. The CDR3 is 16 amino acids. After removal of 3 bases from V and 3 bases from J, the junction contained 8 bases not matched to a gene. The CDR3 nucleotides are TGTGCCAGCAGCTCGCTGCGACAGGGGAATGGAAACACCATATATTTT. Translation: CASSSLRQGNGNTIYF. The full variable domain, rest sourced from reference TRBV5-6 and TRBJ1-3, is DAGVTQSPTHLIKTRGQQVTLRCSPKSGHDTVSWYQQALGQGPQFIFQYYEEEERQRGNFPDRFSGHQFPNYSSELNVNALLLGDSALYLCASSSLRQGNGNTIYFGEGSWLTVV.

V usage is TRBV10-2 and J usage is TRBJ2-7, with 12 bases matching TRBD2. Germline CDR1 WSHSY, CDR2 SAAADI. CDR3 length: 14 residues. V shed 4 bases, J shed 2 bases, and the junction held 0 bases outside the gene matches. The CDR3 loop reads CASSGTSGAYEQYF. The CDR3 DNA is TGCGCCAGCAGTGGGACTAGCGGGGCCTACGAGCAGTACTTC.

The chain links TRBV5-8 to TRBJ1-4; TRBD1 might be the D (5 bases). CDR3 length equals 14 residues. Trimming stripped 5 bases from V and 0 bases from J, with 8 bases between. Germline CDR1 reads SGHTS; CDR2 reads YDEGEE. The CDR3: CASRGLATNEKLFF. In DNA, the CDR3 is TGTGCCAGCAGGGGACTTGCAACTAATGAAAAACTGTTTTTT.

The chain recombines TRBV29-1 with TRBJ2-3; D is perhaps TRBD2 (6 bases). Trimming shortened V by 6 bases and J by 4 bases, and 11 bases separated the two germline ends. Germline V lookup: CDR1 SQVTM, CDR2 ANQGSEA. CDR3 length: 12 residues. DNA of the CDR3: TGCAGCGTGCGACTAGATGCAGATACGCAGTATTTT. Protein sequence: CSVRLDADTQYF.

This rearrangement joins TRBV4-2 to TRBJ2-4, with 9 bases matching TRBD1. The CDR3 is 15 residues long. From germline, CDR1 is LGHNA and CDR2 YNFKEQ. Trimming cost V 3 bases and J 5 bases; bases outside gene matches: 5. CDR3 DNA sequence: TGTGCCAGCAGCCAGGAACAGGGGGCTCAAAACATTCAGTACTTC. Amino acid sequence: CASSQEQGAQNIQYF.

The J gene is TRBJ1-1, the V gene TRBV5-1; D perhaps matches TRBD1 (6 bases). There are 15 residues in the CDR3. Germline lookup yields CDR1 SGHRS and CDR2 YFSETQ. The V end lost 0 bases, the J end lost 1 base, and 10 bases lay between the germline ends. The CDR3: CASSLDPTGNTEAFF. The CDR3 DNA reads as TGCGCCAGCAGCTTGGATCCGACAGGGAACACTGAAGCTTTCTTT.

The chain joins TRBV7-9 to TRBJ2-1, with 9 bases that match TRBD1. This CDR3 has 13 residues. Per the germline V gene, CDR1 is SEHNR and CDR2 is FQNEAQ (reference sequence). CDR3 in amino acids: CASSGTGYREQFF. The CDR3 DNA reads TGTGCATCTTCGGGGACAGGGTATAGGGAGCAGTTCTTC.

V gene TRBV19 combines with J gene TRBJ2-2, with D possibly being TRBD2 (6 bases). CDR1 is LNHDA and CDR2 is SQIVND in the germline V gene (reference sequence). This CDR3 has 14 residues. V was trimmed by 7 bases and J by 6 bases, leaving 15 bases between them. The CDR3, as DNA: TGTGCCAGTATGCGGCGGTCGGGAGCCGGGGAGCTGTTTTTT. It codes for CASMRRSGAGELFF.

This chain uses TRBV19 with TRBJ1-3; D is unresolved. This CDR3 region has 13 residues. CDR1 is LNHDA, CDR2 SQIVND, per germline (reference sequence). Trimming took 6 bases from V and 0 from J, leaving 6 bases between them. The CDR3 loop reads CASRTLSGNTIYF. Here the CDR3 DNA reads TGTGCCAGTAGGACTCTCTCTGGAAACACCATATATTTT.

V is TRBV10-3 and J is TRBJ2-7; 14 bases fit TRBD2. Looked up from germline, CDR1 is ENHRY and CDR2 is SYGVKD. The junction had 4 bases not matched to a gene; V was cut back by 6 bases and J by 3 bases. The CDR3 extends over 15 amino acids. The CDR3 reads CAIRTTSGGGYEQYF. The CDR3, as DNA: TGTGCCATCAGGACGACTAGCGGGGGGGGCTACGAGCAGTACTTC.

This chain uses TRBV2 with TRBJ2-2; D might be TRBD1 or TRBD2, each matching 6 bases. The CDR3 has 15 amino acids. The ends were cut back, 6 bases at V and 7 bases at J, with 18 bases in the middle. Per the germline V gene, CDR1 is SNHLY and CDR2 is FYNNEI. The CDR3: CASSPTGALSGELFF. Here the CDR3 DNA reads TGTGCCAGCAGCCCAACGGGGGCCCTAAGCGGGGAGCTGTTTTTT.

Within the sample, this clone is medium-sized. This rearrangement joins TRBV29-1 to TRBJ1-2; 7 nucleotides align to TRBD1. The germline V gene has CDR1 SQVTM and CDR2 ANQGSEA. Trimming took 3 bases from V and 7 from J; bases not matched to a gene: 8. CDR3 length: 13 residues. Here the CDR3 reads CSVDGQSGGGYTF. CDR3 nucleotides: TGCAGCGTTGACGGGCAGTCAGGGGGTGGCTACACCTTC. The variable domain in full, completed from reference TRBV29-1 and TRBJ1-2, reads SAVISQKPSRDICQRGTSLTIQCQVDSQVTMMFWYRQQPGQSLTLIATANQGSEATYESGFVIDKFPISRPNLTFSTLTVSNMSPEDSSIYLCSVDGQSGGGYTFGSGTRLTVV.

V is TRBV11-2 and J is TRBJ2-7; D is undetermined. V lost 1 base and J 3 bases, leaving 4 bases between the germline ends. The CDR3 extends over 12 amino acids. CDR1 and CDR2 (germline): SGHAT, FQNNGV. The chain's CDR3 is CASSLGSYEQYF. The CDR3 coding sequence is TGTGCCAGCAGCTTAGGAAGCTACGAGCAGTACTTC.

A single count supports this clone. The chain is built from TRBV18 and TRBJ2-7, with 11 bases that match TRBD2. From germline, CDR1 is KGHSH and CDR2 LQKENI. J gave up 2 bases and V 5 bases, and 5 bases lay outside the gene matches. This CDR3 is built from 15 residues. The CDR3 DNA follows: TGTGCCAGCTCATTAGGGACTAGCGGAACCTACGAGCAGTACTTC. Translated, it gives CASSLGTSGTYEQYF.

The genes are TRBV7-9 and TRBJ1-5; 7 bases are a match to TRBD1. The CDR3 totals 16 residues. Germline loops: CDR1 SEHNR, CDR2 FQNEAQ (reference sequence). V dropped 5 bases and J dropped 2; count of bases not matched to a gene: 9. CDR3 amino acids: CASSRDSPIGNQPQHF. The CDR3 region has the DNA TGTGCCAGCAGCAGGGACAGCCCCATAGGCAATCAGCCCCAGCATTTT.

The chain joins TRBV18 to TRBJ2-1; 9 nucleotides align to TRBD2. V lost 5 bases, J lost 7 bases, and 9 bases stayed unmatched. This CDR3 is built from 15 residues. In germline, CDR1 is KGHSH, CDR2 LQKENI. CDR3 amino acids: CASSSAPGLANEQFF. CDR3 in DNA: TGTGCCAGCTCATCGGCCCCGGGACTAGCTAATGAGCAGTTCTTC.

The CDR3 DNA reads as TGTGCTAGTGGGGGTGGTTACGAGCAGTACTTC. Protein: CASGGGYEQYF. The rearrangement joins TRBV12-5 to TRBJ2-7; D is ambiguous. With 6 bases removed from V and 4 bases from J, the gap between germline ends came to 7 bases. This CDR3 spans 11 amino acids. From germline, CDR1 is LGHNT and CDR2 FRNRAP.

The chain employs TRBV14 and TRBJ1-6; no definite D call. V lost 3 bases to trimming and J lost 6 bases, with 9 bases between them. The CDR3 has 14 residues. The germline gives CDR1 SGHDN, CDR2 FVKESK. The CDR3, as DNA: TGTGCCAGCAGCCACTCGACACGTAATTCACCCCTCCACTTT. This translates into CASSHSTRNSPLHF.

This clone was seen more than once but under ten times. CDR3 coding DNA: TGCAGTGCCCTGGGGGGTACTGAAGCTTTCTTT. Amino acid sequence: CSALGGTEAFF. V is TRBV20-1 and J is TRBJ1-1; a possible D gene is TRBD1 (5 bases). Deletions cut 6 bases from V and 5 bases from J, with 10 bases between. Germline values: CDR1 DFQATT, CDR2 SNEGSKA (reference sequence). This CDR3 has 11 residues.

By share of the sample, this clone is medium-sized (0.01 to 0.1%). This rearrangement joins TRBV28 to TRBJ2-1, with D hard to call. The CDR3 runs 12 residues. Trimming stripped 4 bases from V and 10 bases from J, with 11 bases between. Germline lookup yields CDR1 MDHEN and CDR2 SYDVKM. CDR3 sequence reads: CASSSPRYEQFF. CDR3 coding DNA: TGTGCCAGCAGTTCCCCCAGATACGAGCAGTTCTTC.

The V gene is TRBV2, the J gene TRBJ2-1, with TRBD1 matching 7 bases. V shed 4 bases and J 9 bases; nucleotides not matched to a gene: 9. Looked up from germline, CDR1 is SNHLY and CDR2 is FYNNEI. The CDR3 runs to 14 residues. The CDR3 here is CASSGGTARTEQFF. CDR3 nucleotide sequence: TGTGCCAGCAGTGGGGGGACAGCTCGAACTGAGCAGTTCTTC.

The CDR3 loop reads CASAWGRGRDTQYF. The CDR3 DNA reads TGTGCCAGCGCTTGGGGGAGGGGGCGTGATACGCAGTATTTT. This chain connects TRBV5-8 to TRBJ2-3; D may correspond to TRBD1 or TRBD2 (7 bases each). The V gene's germline CDR1 is SGHTS and CDR2 YDEGEE. V shed 7 bases and J shed 6 bases, with 18 bases lying between them. The CDR3 consists of 14 residues. The full variable domain, rest sourced from reference TRBV5-8 and TRBJ2-3, is EAGVTQSPTHLIKTRGQQATLRCSPISGHTSVYWYQQALGLGLQFLLWYDEGEERNRGNFPPRFSGRQFPNYSSELNVNALELEDSALYLCASAWGRGRDTQYFGPGTRLTVL.

This clone occurred once. The chain links TRBV7-9 to TRBJ2-1; 9 nucleotides match TRBD2. Looked up from germline, CDR1 is SEHNR and CDR2 is FQNEAQ (reference sequence). The CDR3 is made up of 16 amino acids. V shed 8 bases, J shed 0 bases, and the junction held 8 bases outside the gene matches. The CDR3: CASSRTSDSSYNEQFF. The DNA of the CDR3 is TGTGCCAGCTCCCGGACTAGCGATAGCTCCTACAATGAGCAGTTCTTC.

The genes are TRBV5-4 and TRBJ1-1; D may be TRBD1 (5 bases). This CDR3 spans 16 amino acids. Germline-derived CDR1 and CDR2 are SGHNT and YYREEE (reference sequence). The germline V and J ends were trimmed by 2 bases and 5 bases, with 19 bases remaining between them. The CDR3 DNA follows: TGTGCCAGCAGCTTAGGGACCCCACAAAGTAATACTGAAGCTTTCTTT. Protein product: CASSLGTPQSNTEAFF.